This T cell receptor beta chain was documented in a study of T cells in Graves' hyperthyroidism and ophthalmopathy. Authors of the study amplified TCR beta CDR3 regions from RNA transcripts. The HTBI primer set was used in a first-round RT-PCR of the TCR CDR3. TCRdb recomputed calls from the multiplex PCR reads with MiXCR, one row per CDR3 protein. The repertoire holds around 600,000 distinct CDR3 sequences, with roughly a sixth as singletons. V gave up 5 bases and J gave up 7 bases; unmatched junction bases: 4. Germline V lookup: CDR1 SGHAT, CDR2 FQNNGV. The CDR3 sequence is 12 residues long. With regard to this clonotype: Its specificity is unknown.

Study observations and caveats: The model predicted ophthalmopathy a median roughly six months before onset.

Each ophthalmopathy patient scored at least 3 on the Clinical Activity Score and at least 4 on NOSPECS grade, with duration under 3 months. Sequencing was carried out using blood. The clonotype comes from a woman in her thirties or forties with Graves' ophthalmopathy. This sequence joins TRBV11-2 and TRBJ2-7, with 8 bases matching TRBD1. The CDR3 nucleotides are TGTGCCAGCAGCCGCCGGGACAGGGAGCAGTACTTC. It translates to CASSRRDREQYF.